These 16 T cell receptor beta chains were sequenced from one sample in a study of beta chain features in type 1 diabetes. What was sequenced were expressed TCRB transcripts, since all of the isolated RNA had been reverse transcribed. Clones were read by immunoSEQ multiplex PCR, and TCRdb kept only the in-frame ones, dropping some. The table has hundreds of thousands of clones, 15% seen once; the top ten hold about 0.097%. Sequences were obtained from naive CD4+ T cells from blood. The receptors were gathered from a man aged 18 to 29 in good health.

The chain links TRBV4-3 to TRBJ2-1; D remains ambiguous. Germline V gives CDR1 LGHNA, CDR2 YSLEER. The CDR3 totals 14 residues. V gave up 0 bases and J gave up 7 bases, with 10 bases separating them. The CDR3 sequence is CASSQEDSRNEQFF. In DNA form, the CDR3 reads TGCGCCAGCAGCCAAGAAGATAGCAGGAATGAGCAGTTCTTC.

This clone was found a few times. V is TRBV28 and J is TRBJ1-5, with D hard to call. V lost 4 bases and J lost 3, with 1 base in between. Per the germline V gene, CDR1 is MDHEN and CDR2 is SYDVKM. The CDR3 extends over 11 amino acids. The CDR3 sequence: CASSYNQPQHF. The CDR3 DNA reads TGTGCCAGCAGTTACAATCAGCCCCAGCATTTT.

This clone was counted between two and nine times. The chain is built from TRBV29-1 and TRBJ1-1, with 9 bases that match TRBD1. After removal of 4 bases from V and 5 bases from J, the junction contained 11 bases not matched to a gene. Per the germline V gene, CDR1 is SQVTM and CDR2 is ANQGSEA. The CDR3 consists of 15 residues. CDR3 region: CSVGGTGRRETEAFF. In DNA form, the CDR3 reads TGCAGCGTTGGAGGGACAGGGCGCCGTGAGACTGAAGCTTTCTTT.

This clone was detected a few times. The V call is TRBV28, the J call TRBJ1-1; D not resolved. The CDR3 has 12 residues. Deletions cut 4 bases from V and 4 bases from J, with 7 bases between. Germline V gives CDR1 MDHEN, CDR2 SYDVKM. CDR3 sequence: CASSSLITEAFF. CDR3 bases: TGTGCCAGCAGTTCCCTCATCACTGAAGCTTTCTTT.

This chain links TRBV7-9 with TRBJ1-5; tentatively, D is TRBD1 (6 bases). There are 15 residues in the CDR3. Germline V gene lookup returns CDR1 SEHNR and CDR2 FQNEAQ (reference sequence). Trimming took off 5 bases at V and 3 bases at J, with 14 bases between the two ends. DNA of the CDR3: TGTGCCAGCAGCCATGGGACAAGGGACAATCAGCCCCAGCATTTT. It is translated as CASSHGTRDNQPQHF. The entire variable domain, with the rest obtained from reference TRBV7-9 and TRBJ1-5, is as follows: DTGVSQNPRHKITKRGQNVTFRCDPISEHNRLYWYRQTLGQGPEFLTYFQNEAQLEKSRLLSDRFSAERPKGSFSTLEIQRTEQGDSAMYLCASSHGTRDNQPQHFGDGTRLSIL.

The rearrangement uses TRBV7-9 and TRBJ1-2, with no clear D. Germline CDR1 is SEHNR and CDR2 is FQNEAQ (reference sequence). The CDR3 runs to 13 residues. V shed 8 bases and J shed 3 bases, with 13 bases lying between them. For the CDR3, the DNA is TGTGCCAGCGCTTCGACGGGATACTATGGCTACACCTTC. This sequence encodes CASASTGYYGYTF.

This clone was seen more than once but under ten times. This sequence joins TRBV7-3 and TRBJ2-1; unclear D gene. Deletions cut 3 bases from V and 5 bases from J, with 5 bases between. CDR3 length: 12 residues. The germline gives CDR1 SGHTA, CDR2 FQGTGA. The CDR3 nucleotides are TGTGCCAGCAGCTTTAACAACAATGAGCAGTTCTTC. Translation: CASSFNNNEQFF.

This clone was seen more than once but under ten times. The junction does not match germline at one end; this may be a read error. The chain joins TRBV28 to TRBJ2-7, with 8 nucleotides matching TRBD1. The CDR3 is made up of 15 amino acids. Germline loops: CDR1 MDHEN, CDR2 SYDVKM. CDR3 sequence (DNA): TGTGCCAGCAGTTTACCCGACAGGGGATTCTCGGGGACAAGCTTC. Translated: CASSLPDRGFSGTSF.

The rearrangement links TRBV6-1 to TRBJ2-7, with TRBD2 matching 7 bases. Germline V gene data show CDR1 as MNHNS and CDR2 as SASEGT. The CDR3 length is 14 residues. The V gene end was trimmed by 3 bases and the J gene end by 1 base; junction bases not matched to a gene: 3. The CDR3 spells CASSDRTRSYEQYF. In DNA, the CDR3 is TGTGCCAGCAGTGACCGGACTAGGTCCTACGAGCAGTACTTC.

This chain connects TRBV7-2 to TRBJ2-7; TRBD2 might be the D (7 bases). Trimming cost V 5 bases and J 5 bases, with 19 bases left between them. This CDR3 comprises 15 residues. Germline CDR1 and CDR2: SGHTA and FQGNSA. The CDR3 spells CASSRFTGGLNEQYF. The CDR3, as DNA: TGTGCCAGCAGCAGATTCACGGGGGGCCTAAACGAGCAGTACTTC.

This clone came up a few times. The chain uses TRBV21-1 and TRBJ2-7; the table's D call, TRBD1, has no DNA check behind it. TRBV21-1 is tagged as a pseudogene. This CDR3 has 14 residues. CDR3 DNA sequence: TGTGCCAGCAGAGACGGGACAGGGGACCACGAGCAGTACTTC. Translation: CASRDGTGDHEQYF.

This clone showed up just a few times. The chain is built from TRBV4-1 and TRBJ2-3; possibly TRBD2 for D (6 bases). V lost 4 bases and J lost 2, with 16 bases in between. Germline CDR1 MGHRA, CDR2 YSYEKL. The CDR3 totals 16 residues. Here the CDR3 DNA reads TGCGCCAGCAGCCGTGCGTCTCGGGGGAACACAGATACGCAGTATTTT. It specifies CASSRASRGNTDTQYF.

The sample holds a few counts of this clone. Other DNA sequences in the sample encode the same CDR3. The chain has TRBV5-1 and TRBJ2-5, with D possibly matching TRBD1 (7 bases). Looked up from germline, CDR1 is SGHRS and CDR2 is YFSETQ. V lost 4 bases to trimming and J lost 2 bases, with 12 bases between them. CDR3 length: 14 amino acids. CDR3 sequence (DNA): TGCGCCAGCAGCGCGGGACAGATTCAAGAGACCCAGTACTTC. Its translation is CASSAGQIQETQYF.

This clone was found a few times. The chain couples TRBV29-1 to TRBJ2-7; D may be TRBD2 (5 bases). CDR1 is SQVTM, CDR2 ANQGSEA, per germline. CDR3 length equals 14 residues. V was shortened by 6 bases and J by 0 bases, with 15 bases between the two germline ends. The CDR3 DNA follows: TGCAGCGTCGGAGGACGGTTAAGCTCCTACGAGCAGTACTTC. Amino acid sequence: CSVGGRLSSYEQYF.

This clone was seen a few times. The rearrangement joins TRBV18 to TRBJ2-5, with D unresolved. The CDR3 loop spans 15 amino acids. V gave up 2 bases and J gave up 2 bases, with 12 bases separating them. Per germline, CDR1 KGHSH and CDR2 LQKENI. CDR3 residues: CASSPGSGPQETQYF. CDR3 DNA sequence: TGTGCCAGCTCACCAGGGTCAGGACCGCAAGAGACCCAGTACTTC.

This clone was seen a handful of times. This chain connects TRBV11-3 to TRBJ2-7, with D unclear. The CDR3 has 15 residues. The V end was cut by 0 bases, the J end by 1 base, with 10 bases between. Germline V lookup: CDR1 SGHNT, CDR2 YENEEA. The CDR3 sequence: CASSLDRDPSYEQYF. The CDR3 DNA sequence: TGTGCCAGCAGCTTAGATCGTGATCCATCCTACGAGCAGTACTTC. Full variable domain (missing parts from reference TRBV11-3 and TRBJ2-7): EAGVVQSPRYKIIEKKQPVAFWCNPISGHNTLYWYLQNLGQGPELLIRYENEEAVDDSQLPKDRFSAERLKGVDSTLKIQPAELGDSAVYLCASSLDRDPSYEQYFGPGTRLTVT.